In this sample, the clone carrying this TCR beta chain turned up a few times. Its antigen is unidentified. The data are from a study of T-cell memory formation after mild COVID-19. Notes on the study in general: Memory sampled before infection contained some responding clones, suggesting cross-reactive memory joined. Contracting CD4+ clones were located mainly in CM and EM, and CD8+ clones in EMRA.

From 5'RACE with constant-segment primers came TCR alpha and TCR beta cDNA libraries that carried sample barcodes and UMIs. Using its own MiXCR run on the 5' RACE reads, TCRdb lists one record per CDR3 protein. The sample has 100,000 to 150,000 distinct CDR3 sequences, approximately 17% seen once; the top ten hold 4% to 6%. V dropped 4 bases and J dropped 4; count of bases not matched to a gene: 6. In germline, CDR1 is SNHLY, CDR2 FYNNEI. The CDR3 loop spans 15 amino acids. The sequencing input was PBMCs or a T cell subset sorted from them (not recorded which). The receptor's source is a young man who had mild COVID-19 (a few samples of this study predate the infection). Cell type and time point are not known. The chain recombines TRBV2 with TRBJ2-5; 10 bases are shared with TRBD1. CDR3 sequence: CASSGRGTGVETQYF. The CDR3 DNA sequence: TGTGCCAGCAGTGGCCGTGGGACAGGGGTAGAGACCCAGTACTTC.